This T cell receptor (beta chain) was sequenced in a study of blood T cell repertoires in COVID-19. Background on the study: The study drew acute and convalescent COVID-19 samples from the United States, Italy and Spain.

CDR1 MNHEY and CDR2 SVGAGI come from the germline V gene. The CDR3 spans 12 residues. V lost 4 bases to trimming and J lost 6 bases, with 10 bases between them. Original processing notes: The assay estimated nucleated cells by amplifying reference gene primers. Libraries were prepared by immunoSEQ multiplex PCR; TCRdb keeps only in-frame clonotypes and omits some of them. V and J calls and clone size come straight from that table; D and trimming were deduced from the DNA. In the table there are 400,000 to 450,000 clones, 70% to 90% of which are singletons. The receptor was isolated from a woman in her forties or fifties with COVID-19, enrolled during active disease. Source material: peripheral blood. The genes are TRBV6-5 and TRBJ2-7, with no clear D. As DNA, the CDR3 is TGTGCCAGCAGTTCCCCCTTTAGCGAGCAGTACTTC. It is translated as CASSSPFSEQYF.